This T cell receptor beta chain was retrieved from a study of T-cell reconstitution after alpha-beta-depleted transplantation in children. This clonotype came up a few times. The V end was cut by 10 bases, the J end by 3 bases, with 18 bases between. The germline gives CDR1 SGHRS, CDR2 YFSETQ. The CDR3 consists of 14 residues. The authors prepared the TCRbeta library with unique molecular identifiers. TCRdb re-called the PCR reads with MiXCR, one entry per CDR3 protein. This table holds about 610,000 distinct CDR3 sequences, over 9.5% found once. The starting material was PBMCs from the stem cell graft donor, obtained from the stem cell graft. The TCR sequence derives from a human donor who donated a stem cell graft to a child with acute myeloid leukemia. J is TRBJ2-3 and V is TRBV5-1, with a possible D match to TRBD2 (7 bases). The DNA for the CDR3 is TGCGCCTCGGGCGGGGGCTCCGAGACAGATACGCAGTATTTT. Translated, it gives CASGGGSETDTQYF.